The sequence of this TCR beta chain was determined in a study of blood T cell repertoires in COVID-19. Produced via immunoSEQ multiplex PCR; TCRdb's table is partial and in-frame only. The sample gives around 170,000 clones, about 84% of which show up once; 7% to 10% is in the top ten. V shed 5 bases and J shed 2 bases, with 16 bases lying between them. This CDR3 spans 15 amino acids. Germline V lookup: CDR1 SGHRS, CDR2 YFSETQ. The TCR was taken from a woman aged 30 to 39 who had recovered from COVID-19. The specimen was PBMCs or T cells enriched from blood (not recorded which). V gene TRBV5-1 combines with J gene TRBJ1-2; a possible D gene is TRBD1 (5 bases). The CDR3 is CASRGERALNYGYTF. The CDR3 region has the DNA TGCGCCAGCAGGGGGGAGCGGGCGCTAAACTATGGCTACACCTTC.